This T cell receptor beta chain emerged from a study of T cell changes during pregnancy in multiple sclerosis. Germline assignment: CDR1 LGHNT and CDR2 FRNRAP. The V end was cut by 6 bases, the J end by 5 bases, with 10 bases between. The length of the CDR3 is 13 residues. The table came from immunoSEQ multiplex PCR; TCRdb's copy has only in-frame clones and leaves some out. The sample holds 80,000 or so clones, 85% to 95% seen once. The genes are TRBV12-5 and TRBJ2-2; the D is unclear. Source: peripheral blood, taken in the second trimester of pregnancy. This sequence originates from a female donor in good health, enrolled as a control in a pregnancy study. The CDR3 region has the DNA TGTGCTAGTGGGCCCCACATAACCGGGGAGCTGTTTTTT. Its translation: CASGPHITGELFF.